This T cell receptor (beta chain) was sequenced in a study of blood T cell repertoires in COVID-19 (dated by TCRdb to about 2020). About the study as a whole: Recovered participants in ImmuneRACE Cohort 3 were defined as having two consecutive negative NP/OP PCR tests, clearance from a healthcare professional, or resolution of symptoms. Samples from collaborators originated in the United States, Italy and Spain and spanned both the acute and convalescent phases of COVID-19. The material from the prospective study consisted of cDNA or gDNA derived from T cells, B-cell-depleted T cells, or PBMCs. Subjects who had been exposed to COVID-19, were actively infected with it, or had recovered from it provided the deeply sampled blood TCRbeta repertoires that made up the dataset. The repertoires were released in a freely available public database meant as a resource for research on the immune response to SARS-CoV-2. The samples were drawn from the first 160 participants of the ongoing ImmuneRACE study and from over a thousand subjects provided by 6 global collaborators. Nearly every sample came with metadata listing a de-identified subject ID, COVID-19 status, age in years and sex. Where available, HLA class I and class II types were obtained from metadata supplied by the sample provider rather than from assay-based typing.

This clone has only a few counts. Its binding antigen is unknown. The input lacks base qualities; no much larger clone sits a single base away. Deletion took 2 bases off V and 0 bases off J, with a span of 7 bases between the germline ends. CDR1 and CDR2, per the germline V gene (reference sequence), are GTSNPN and SVGIG. The CDR3 runs 13 residues from the cysteine to the phenylalanine. Only CDR3 DNA is held: 39 bases, read in frame from base 1. TCRbeta CDR3 regions were amplified from genomic DNA by means of the immunoSEQ Assay, a bias-controlled multiplex PCR. Under the source paper's analysis protocol: Within the assay, amplification of reference gene primers was used to estimate how many nucleated cells each sample contained. Sequence reads were collapsed and filtered to measure the absolute abundance of every unique TCRbeta CDR3 rearrangement. For each sample, productive Simpson clonality was calculated by taking the square root of Simpson's diversity index across productive rearrangements. In its TCRdb copy, this immuneACCESS table keeps in-frame sequences only and misses some clones. Where compared with another copy, unresolved V genes explain less than half of these, and the others have no known cause. D and trimming come from the DNA, and the V and J calls and clone size come from that table. A total of about 230,000 clones appear in this sample, around 85% of them only once. The ten largest clonotypes hold 2.5% to 3.5% of the sample.

Points the paper makes about the study in general: Clinical and demographic metadata were provided uncurated, with the amount varying by source and participant.

In the prospective study, participants were about 18 to 95 years old, resided in about two dozen geographic areas of the United States, and were enrolled through a virtual design. In the prospective study, participants were assigned to cohorts based on the clinical history participants reported in a screening survey and a study questionnaire. In the prospective study, mobile phlebotomists collected whole blood, serum and a nasopharyngeal or oropharyngeal swab from each participant. Additional blood draws and questionnaires over an approximately 2-month period could optionally be provided by prospective study participants. Before DNA extraction, blood samples from the prospective study were shipped at room temperature or frozen.

The sequence derives from a woman aged 50 to 60 in a cohort exposed to, infected with or recovered from COVID-19 (not recorded which). The sequencing sample was made of PBMCs or T cells enriched from blood (not recorded which). Recombination linked TRBV30 to TRBJ2-5, with an unclear D gene assignment. This receptor has the CDR3 CAWSRRYQETQYF. The bases are TGTGCCTGGAGTAGGCGGTACCAAGAGACCCAGTACTTC.